Listed here is a single T cell receptor (beta chain). The data stem from a study of blood T cell repertoires in COVID-19. Clones were sequenced by immunoSEQ multiplex PCR, and TCRdb holds only the in-frame ones, with some missing. This sample has around 60,000 clones, with 86% found just once. The CDR3 spans 11 residues. From germline, CDR1 is DFQATT and CDR2 SNEGSKA (reference sequence). V was shortened by 8 bases and J by 0 bases, with 6 bases between the two germline ends. The sequencing sample was made of peripheral blood. V usage is TRBV20-1 and J usage is TRBJ2-3; TRBD1 is a possible D gene (6 bases). The receptor was derived from an elderly woman with acute or convalescent COVID-19. CDR3 sequence (DNA): TGCAGTACAGGGAGCACAGATACGCAGTATTTT. It codes for CSTGSTDTQYF.